The rows below give T cell receptor beta chains drawn from one sample of a study of T cell responses to AZD1222 COVID-19 vaccine. Generated by immunoSEQ multiplex PCR, the TCRdb table keeps only in-frame clones and is missing some. The sample contains more than 110,000 clones, 80% to 90% of which appear only once. The sample here was peripheral blood, taken on day 0 of AZD1222 vaccination. Source of these receptors: an adult in good health. The CDR3 runs from the conserved cysteine through the conserved F or W. Each record gives: V gene, CDR3 length, J gene, D gene, clone size, CDR3 DNA, CDR3 protein. D genes are given only for firm matches. Clone sizes are given selectively: once, few, many, or a class where the clone is expanded.

>TRBV5-6|14|TRBJ1-4|NA|NA
TGTGCCAGCAGCCTCGGGGGGCGATATGAAAAACTGTTTTTT
CASSLGGRYEKLFF
>TRBV18|13|TRBJ2-5|NA|once
TGTGCCAGCTCACCCTTAGCGTGGGAGACCCAGTACTTC
CASSPLAWETQYF
>TRBV2|14|TRBJ1-5|TRBD1|NA
TGTGCCTGCGGGGGGCCAGGGGGCGAGCAGCCCCAGCATTTT
CACGGPGGEQPQHF
>TRBV5-6|15|TRBJ1-6|TRBD1|NA
TGTGCCAGCAGCACATCGGGACAGGGGGTCTCACCCCTCCACTTT
CASSTSGQGVSPLHF
>TRBV19|12|TRBJ1-2|NA|once
TGTGCCAGTAGTATAGGTGACGACCGCTACACCTTC
CASSIGDDRYTF
>TRBV5-1|17|TRBJ2-7|NA|once
TGCGCCAGCAGCTTGGCCCAGGGGCAGGTAGGCACCTACGAGCAGTACTTC
CASSLAQGQVGTYEQYF
>TRBV28|12|TRBJ1-5|NA|NA
TGTGCCAGCAGTTCATCACCGGGGCCCCAGCATTTT
CASSSSPGPQHF
>TRBV11-2|14|TRBJ2-7|NA|once
TGTGCCAGCAGCTCTGGACAACTATCCTACGAGCAGTACTTC
CASSSGQLSYEQYF
>TRBV7-2|11|TRBJ2-7|NA|NA
TGTGCCAGCAGCTACCTCTACGAGCAGTACTTC
CASSYLYEQYF
>TRBV3-1/TRBV3-2|15|TRBJ1-2|NA|NA
TGTGCCAGCAGCCCGCAGAGGGACACCTACTATGGCTACACCTTC
CASSPQRDTYYGYTF
>TRBV18|15|TRBJ1-1|NA|NA
TGTGCCAGCTCATCGTTAACACAGGGGAACACTGAAGCTTTCTTT
CASSSLTQGNTEAFF
>TRBV6-5|11|TRBJ1-6|NA|NA
TGTGCCAGCAGCGTTAATTCACCCCTCCACTTT
CASSVNSPLHF
>TRBV3-1/TRBV3-2|15|TRBJ1-1|NA|few
TGTGCCAGCAGCCAAGAGGAGGGGCTTATTACTGAAGCTTTCTTT
CASSQEEGLITEAFF
>TRBV6-5|13|TRBJ2-2|TRBD1|NA
TGTGCCAGCAGAGATACAGGGGCCGGGGAGCTGTTTTTT
CASRDTGAGELFF
>TRBV9|14|TRBJ1-1|TRBD1|once
TGTGCCAGCAGCGTAGGACAGGGACACACTGAAGCTTTCTTT
CASSVGQGHTEAFF
>TRBV21-1|15|TRBJ1-5|NA|few
TGTGCCAGCACCAAGGATCAGGGGAGTTCTCAGCCCCAGCATTTT
CASTKDQGSSQPQHF
>TRBV12-3/TRBV12-4|13|TRBJ1-2|NA|NA
TGTGCCAGCAGTTTAAGGGGGGCGCCCGGCTACACCTTC
CASSLRGAPGYTF
>TRBV20-1|14|TRBJ1-4|NA|NA
TGCAGTGCTAGTTTACCCGGTGGACAGCTAAAACTGTTTTTT
CSASLPGGQLKLFF
>TRBV7-2|12|TRBJ1-2|NA|few
TGTGCCAGCAGCTTAGACAGCTATGGCTACACCTTC
CASSLDSYGYTF
>TRBV2|12|TRBJ1-4|NA|few
TGTGCCAGCAGTTCGGAGAATGAAAAACTGTTTTTT
CASSSENEKLFF
>TRBV4-2|15|TRBJ2-7|NA|few
TGTGCCAGCAGCCTACTGAGGGGGGGGATGTACGAGCAGTACTTC
CASSLLRGGMYEQYF
>TRBV15|17|TRBJ1-5|NA|few
TGTGCCACCAGCAGAGAGGCGGCAGGTTGGAGCAATCAGCCCCAGCATTTT
CATSREAAGWSNQPQHF
>TRBV5-1|16|TRBJ2-5|TRBD2|NA
TGCGCCAGCAGCTTGGCCCCTAGCGGGGGGGCCGAGACCCAGTACTTC
CASSLAPSGGAETQYF
>TRBV6-5|13|TRBJ1-1|TRBD1|NA
TGTGCCAGCACTAGACAGGGTCGGACTGAAGCTTTCTTT
CASTRQGRTEAFF
>TRBV5-1|16|TRBJ2-5|TRBD2|NA
TGCGCCAGCAGCTCAGGGACTAGCGGGGGAAAAGAGACCCAGTACTTC
CASSSGTSGGKETQYF
>TRBV2|15|TRBJ2-5|NA|NA
TGTGCCAGCAGTGAGCGGGGCAGGGGTATAGAGACCCAGTACTTC
CASSERGRGIETQYF
>TRBV2|15|TRBJ2-7|NA|few
TGTGCCAGCTTCATCGGGGGTTTATCCTCCTACGAGCAGTACTTC
CASFIGGLSSYEQYF
>TRBV18|16|TRBJ2-5|TRBD2|NA
TGTGCCAGCTCCCAGACTAGCGGGAGGCCCCAAGAGACCCAGTACTTC
CASSQTSGRPQETQYF
>TRBV11-2|14|TRBJ1-5|NA|NA
TGTGCCAGCAGCCCGTTTGGCGGCAATCAGCCCCAGCATTTT
CASSPFGGNQPQHF
>TRBV5-4|13|TRBJ1-1|NA|NA
TGTGCCAGCAGATACAAACGGGACACTGAAGCTTTCTTT
CASRYKRDTEAFF
>TRBV5-4|15|TRBJ2-1|TRBD1|once
TGTGCCAGCAGCTTAGCCGGGACAGGGGACAATGAGCAGTTCTTC
CASSLAGTGDNEQFF
>TRBV14|13|TRBJ1-1|NA|NA
TGTGCCAGCAGCCAAGATTGGAACACTGAAGCTTTCTTT
CASSQDWNTEAFF
>TRBV19|15|TRBJ1-5|NA|NA
TGTGCCAGTAGTATAGTCGGTTGGGGCAATCAGCCCCAGCATTTT
CASSIVGWGNQPQHF
>TRBV5-1|13|TRBJ1-2|NA|NA
TGCGCCAGCAGCTTGTACGGGAACTATGGCTACACCTTC
CASSLYGNYGYTF
>TRBV25-1|14|TRBJ1-2|NA|NA
TGTGCCAGCAGTGAAAAAGGCCAGGGGTCTGGCTACACCTTC
CASSEKGQGSGYTF
>TRBV6-6|16|TRBJ1-2|TRBD1|NA
TGTGCCAGCAGTCGACGGGGGGACAGCGTTAACTATGGCTACACCTTC
CASSRRGDSVNYGYTF
>TRBV12-3/TRBV12-4|12|TRBJ2-7|NA|once
TGTGCCAGCAGTTTATTCGTTCACGAGCAGTACTTC
CASSLFVHEQYF
>TRBV24-1|14|TRBJ2-1|NA|few
TGTGCCACCAGTGATTTGTGGACTGGGGATGAGCAGTTCTTC
CATSDLWTGDEQFF
>TRBV7-9|14|TRBJ1-1|NA|NA
TGTGCCAGCAGCGAGCGGGGGGGAAACACTGAAGCTTTCTTT
CASSERGGNTEAFF
>TRBV25-1|16|TRBJ1-6|NA|NA
TGTGCCAGCAGTGGCGACAAGAGCTCCTATAATTCACCCCTCCACTTT
CASSGDKSSYNSPLHF
>TRBV6-4|15|TRBJ1-5|TRBD1|NA
TGTGCCAGCAACCCGACAGGGGATGCAGGTCAGCCCCAGCATTTT
CASNPTGDAGQPQHF
>TRBV18|15|TRBJ2-7|TRBD1|NA
TGTGCCAGCTCACCAATCCGGGACAGTGCCTCCGAGCAGTACTTC
CASSPIRDSASEQYF
>TRBV3-1/TRBV3-2|16|TRBJ2-1|TRBD2|few
TGTGCCAGCAGCCGGGCAGCGGGGGGCTCCTACAATGAGCAGTTCTTC
CASSRAAGGSYNEQFF
>TRBV6-5|15|TRBJ1-1|NA|once
TGTGCCAGCAGTTACTCGTGGGTTAAGACCACTGAAGCTTTCTTT
CASSYSWVKTTEAFF
>TRBV3-1/TRBV3-2|16|TRBJ2-5|TRBD2|NA
TGTGCCAGCAGCCACGGAGGGACTAGCGGGGCAGAGACCCAGTACTTC
CASSHGGTSGAETQYF
>TRBV28|13|TRBJ1-1|NA|NA
TGTGCCAGCAGCGCCGGGACGACAAGGGTGGCTTTCTTT
CASSAGTTRVAFF
>TRBV18|15|TRBJ2-6|NA|NA
TGTGCCAGCTCACCGGGGGGGCCTGGGGCCAACGTCCTGACTTTC
CASSPGGPGANVLTF
>TRBV2|14|TRBJ2-2|TRBD1|NA
TGTGCCAGCAGCTGGGACAGGGGGACCGGGGAGCTGTTTTTT
CASSWDRGTGELFF